This TCR beta chain was sequenced in a study of T cells in Graves' hyperthyroidism and ophthalmopathy. Study summary: The initial diagnosis was the point when peripheral blood was collected, ahead of any treatment.

The study's findings and limits: Within blood appeared most thyroid clonotypes that had expanded above 0.001.

A NOSPECS grade of at least 4, a Clinical Activity Score of at least 3 and duration under 3 months were recorded in ophthalmopathy patients. Regarding this clonotype: No antigen is known for it.

The source material, RNA transcripts, was used to amplify TCR beta CDR3 regions. In the first-round RT-PCR of the TCR CDR3, the HTBI primer set was used. Using its own MiXCR run on the multiplex PCR reads, TCRdb lists one record per CDR3 protein. The table lists under 40,000 distinct CDR3 sequences, about 50% of them singletons, with roughly a sixth in the top ten. This clonotype was sampled from a man in his forties with Graves' ophthalmopathy. Material: blood.

CDR3 in amino acids: CASGTGGKQETQYF. As DNA, the CDR3 is TGTGCCAGCGGGACAGGGGGGAAACAAGAGACCCAGTACTTC. The chain links TRBV6-6 to TRBJ2-5, with 11 bases lining up with TRBD1. Germline V gene data show CDR1 as MNHNY and CDR2 as SVGAGI (reference sequence). J was trimmed by 2 bases and V by 8 bases; bases with no gene match: 4. The CDR3 runs to 14 residues.